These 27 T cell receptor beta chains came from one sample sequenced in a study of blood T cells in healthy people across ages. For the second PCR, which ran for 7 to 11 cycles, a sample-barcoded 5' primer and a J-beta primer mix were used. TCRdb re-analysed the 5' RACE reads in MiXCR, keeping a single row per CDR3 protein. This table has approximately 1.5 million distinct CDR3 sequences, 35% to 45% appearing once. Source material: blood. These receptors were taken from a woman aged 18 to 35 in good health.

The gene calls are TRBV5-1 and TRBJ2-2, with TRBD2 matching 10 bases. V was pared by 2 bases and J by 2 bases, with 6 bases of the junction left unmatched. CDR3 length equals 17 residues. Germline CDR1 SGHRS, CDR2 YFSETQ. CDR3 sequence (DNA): TGCGCCAGCAGCTTTGTAGCGGGAGGTCTCAACACCGGGGAGCTGTTTTTT. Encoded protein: CASSFVAGGLNTGELFF.

CDR3 coding DNA: TGTGCCAGCAGCCAAGAGAGGCAGGGGCTAGCGGGACCTGCGATGGTCCCAGATACGCAGTATTTT. Translation gives CASSQERQGLAGPAMVPDTQYF. The V and J genes are TRBV14 and TRBJ2-3; 9 nucleotides align to TRBD2. In germline, CDR1 is SGHDN, CDR2 FVKESK. Trimming took 0 bases from V and 4 from J; bases not matched to a gene: 23. This CDR3 has 22 residues.

Here the CDR3 reads CSAGSTGTGYGYTF. CDR3 nucleotides: TGCAGTGCTGGGTCCACCGGGACAGGCTATGGCTACACCTTC. The V gene is TRBV20-1, the J gene TRBJ1-2; the match to TRBD1 covers 8 bases. Per germline, CDR1 DFQATT and CDR2 SNEGSKA (reference sequence). V dropped 5 bases and J dropped 4; count of bases not matched to a gene: 9. This CDR3 contains 14 residues.

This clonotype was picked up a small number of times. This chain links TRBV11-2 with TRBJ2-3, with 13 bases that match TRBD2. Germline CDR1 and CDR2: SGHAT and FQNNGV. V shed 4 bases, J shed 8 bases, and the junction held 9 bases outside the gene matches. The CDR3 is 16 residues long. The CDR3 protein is CASSSTSGRGRGTQYF. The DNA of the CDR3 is TGTGCCAGCAGCTCCACTAGCGGGAGGGGTCGGGGTACGCAGTATTTT.

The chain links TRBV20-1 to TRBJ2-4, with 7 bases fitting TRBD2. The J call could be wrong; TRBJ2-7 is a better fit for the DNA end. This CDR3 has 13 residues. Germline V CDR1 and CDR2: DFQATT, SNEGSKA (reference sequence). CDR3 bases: TGCAGTGCTAGAGCCGGGACTACGAGCGAGCAGTACTTC. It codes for CSARAGTTSEQYF.

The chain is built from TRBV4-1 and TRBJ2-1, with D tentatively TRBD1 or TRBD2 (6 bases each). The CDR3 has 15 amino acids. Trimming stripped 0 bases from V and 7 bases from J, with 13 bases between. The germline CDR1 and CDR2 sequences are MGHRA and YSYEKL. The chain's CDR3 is CASSQDPEGVNEQFF. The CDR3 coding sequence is TGCGCCAGCAGCCAAGATCCGGAGGGGGTGAATGAGCAGTTCTTC.

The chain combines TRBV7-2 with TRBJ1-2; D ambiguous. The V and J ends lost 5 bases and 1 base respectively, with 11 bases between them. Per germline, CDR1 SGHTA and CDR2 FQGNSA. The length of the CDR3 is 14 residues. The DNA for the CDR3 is TGTGCCAGCAGCCCAGAAACTTTTAACTATGGCTACACCTTC. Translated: CASSPETFNYGYTF.

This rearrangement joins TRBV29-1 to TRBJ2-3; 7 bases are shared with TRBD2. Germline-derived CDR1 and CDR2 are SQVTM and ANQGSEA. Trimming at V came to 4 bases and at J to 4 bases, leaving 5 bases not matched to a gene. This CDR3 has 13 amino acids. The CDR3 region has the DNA TGCAGCGTTGGCCGGGAGGCGTCAGATACGCAGTATTTT. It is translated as CSVGREASDTQYF.

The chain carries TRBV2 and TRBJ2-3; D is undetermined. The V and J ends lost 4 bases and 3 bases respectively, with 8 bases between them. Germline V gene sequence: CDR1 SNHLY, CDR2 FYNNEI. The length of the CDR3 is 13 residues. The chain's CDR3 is CASSGPPTDTQYF. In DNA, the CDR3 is TGTGCCAGCAGTGGACCTCCGACAGATACGCAGTATTTT.

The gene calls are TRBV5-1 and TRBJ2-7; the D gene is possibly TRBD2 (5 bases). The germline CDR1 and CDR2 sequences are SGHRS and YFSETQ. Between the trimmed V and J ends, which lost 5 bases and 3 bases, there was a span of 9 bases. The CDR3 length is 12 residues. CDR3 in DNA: TGCGCCAGCAGACCTGACTACTACGAGCAGTACTTC. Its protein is CASRPDYYEQYF. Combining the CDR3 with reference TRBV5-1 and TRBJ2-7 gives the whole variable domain KAGVTQTPRYLIKTRGQQVTLSCSPISGHRSVSWYQQTPGQGLQFLFEYFSETQRNKGNFPGRFSGRQFSNSRSEMNVSTLELGDSALYLCASRPDYYEQYFGPGTRLTVT.

The CDR3 nucleotides are TGCAGTGCAGACCCGGGACAGAGCTACGAGCAGTACTTC. Translated, it gives CSADPGQSYEQYF. This chain uses TRBV20-1 with TRBJ2-7; 7 bases align to TRBD1. Trimming cost V 6 bases and J 3 bases; bases outside gene matches: 8. Germline CDR1 reads DFQATT; CDR2 reads SNEGSKA (reference sequence). There are 13 residues in the CDR3.

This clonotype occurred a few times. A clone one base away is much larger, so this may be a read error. CDR3 DNA: TGTGCCAGCAGGGAAGGGGCTGACAAGCAGTACTTC. It translates to CASREGADKQYF. The V and J genes are TRBV2 and TRBJ2-5; maybe TRBD1 (5 bases). This CDR3 has 12 amino acids. Germline V CDR1 and CDR2: SNHLY, FYNNEI.

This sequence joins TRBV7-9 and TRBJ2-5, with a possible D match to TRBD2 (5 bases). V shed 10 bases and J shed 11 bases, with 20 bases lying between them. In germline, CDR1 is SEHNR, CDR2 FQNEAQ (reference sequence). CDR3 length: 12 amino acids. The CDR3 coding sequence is TGTGCCATGTCGGCAGACTACAATGAGCAGTACTTC. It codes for CAMSADYNEQYF.

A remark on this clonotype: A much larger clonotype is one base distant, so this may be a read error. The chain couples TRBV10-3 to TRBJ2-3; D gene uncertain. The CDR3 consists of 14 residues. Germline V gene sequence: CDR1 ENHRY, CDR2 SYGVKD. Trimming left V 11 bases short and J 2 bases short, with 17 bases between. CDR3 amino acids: CAASPGGNTDTQYF. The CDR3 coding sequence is TGTGCCGCGTCGCCGGGCGGTAACACAGATACGCAGTATTTT.

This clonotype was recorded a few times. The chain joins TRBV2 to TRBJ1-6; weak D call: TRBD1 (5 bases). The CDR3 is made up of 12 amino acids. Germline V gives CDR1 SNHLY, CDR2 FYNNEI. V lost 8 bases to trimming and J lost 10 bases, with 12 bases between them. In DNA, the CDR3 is TGTGCCAGCGTTGAAAGGGACTCACCCCTCCACTTT. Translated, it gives CASVERDSPLHF.

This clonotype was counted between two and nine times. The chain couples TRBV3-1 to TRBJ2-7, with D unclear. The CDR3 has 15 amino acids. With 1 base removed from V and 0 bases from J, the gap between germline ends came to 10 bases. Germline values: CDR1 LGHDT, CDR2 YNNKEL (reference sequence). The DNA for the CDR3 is TGTGCCAGCAGCCAAGGTCTGCACAACTCCTACGAGCAGTACTTC. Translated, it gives CASSQGLHNSYEQYF.

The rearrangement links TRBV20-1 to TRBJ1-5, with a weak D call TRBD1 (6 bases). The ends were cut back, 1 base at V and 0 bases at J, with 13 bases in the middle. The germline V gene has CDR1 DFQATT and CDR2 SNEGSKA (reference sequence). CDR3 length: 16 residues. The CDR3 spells CSARVSGDNSNQPQHF. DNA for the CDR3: TGCAGTGCTAGAGTGTCAGGGGACAATAGCAATCAGCCCCAGCATTTT.

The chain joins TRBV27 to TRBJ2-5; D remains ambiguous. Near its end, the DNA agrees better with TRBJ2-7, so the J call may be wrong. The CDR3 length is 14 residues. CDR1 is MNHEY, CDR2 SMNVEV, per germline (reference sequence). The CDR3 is CASSFYGPPYEQYF. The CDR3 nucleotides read TGTGCCAGCAGTTTCTATGGCCCCCCCTACGAGCAGTACTTC.

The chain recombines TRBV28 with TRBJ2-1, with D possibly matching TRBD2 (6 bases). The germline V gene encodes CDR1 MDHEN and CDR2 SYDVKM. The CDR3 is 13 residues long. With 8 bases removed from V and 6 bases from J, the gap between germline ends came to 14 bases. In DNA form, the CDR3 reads TGTGCCAGCGGGGGGACGCTTTTCAATGAGCAGTTCTTC. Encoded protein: CASGGTLFNEQFF.

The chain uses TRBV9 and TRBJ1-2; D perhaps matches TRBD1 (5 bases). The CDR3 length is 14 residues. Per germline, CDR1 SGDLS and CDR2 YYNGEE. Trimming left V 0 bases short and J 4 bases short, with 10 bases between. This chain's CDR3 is CASSVAERGYGYTF. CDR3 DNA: TGTGCCAGCAGCGTAGCCGAGAGGGGCTATGGCTACACCTTC.

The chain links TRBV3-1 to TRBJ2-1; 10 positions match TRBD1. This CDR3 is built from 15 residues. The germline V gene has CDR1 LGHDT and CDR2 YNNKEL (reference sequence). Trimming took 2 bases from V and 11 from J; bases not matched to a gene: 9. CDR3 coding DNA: TGTGCCAGCAGCCAAACCCGGGACAGGGGTACTAAGCAGTTCTTC. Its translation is CASSQTRDRGTKQFF.

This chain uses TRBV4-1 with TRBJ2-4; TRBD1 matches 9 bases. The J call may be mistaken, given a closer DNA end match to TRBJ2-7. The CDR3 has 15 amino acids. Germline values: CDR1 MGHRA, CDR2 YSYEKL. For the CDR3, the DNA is TGCGCCAGCAGCCAAATGACAGGGGGGATGTACGAGCAGTACTTC. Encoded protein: CASSQMTGGMYEQYF.

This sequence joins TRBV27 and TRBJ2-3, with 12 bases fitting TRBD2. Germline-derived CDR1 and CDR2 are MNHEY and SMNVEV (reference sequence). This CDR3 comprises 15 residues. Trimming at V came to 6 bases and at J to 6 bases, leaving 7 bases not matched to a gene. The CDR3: CASSLAGGHFDTQYF. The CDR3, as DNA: TGTGCCAGCAGCCTAGCGGGGGGGCATTTTGATACGCAGTATTTT.

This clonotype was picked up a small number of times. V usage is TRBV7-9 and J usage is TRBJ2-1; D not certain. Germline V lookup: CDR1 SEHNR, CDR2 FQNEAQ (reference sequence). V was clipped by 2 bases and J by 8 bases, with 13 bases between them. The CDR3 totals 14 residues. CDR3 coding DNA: TGTGCCAGCAGCTTAACGGAGATTGTGTATGAGCAGTTCTTC. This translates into CASSLTEIVYEQFF.

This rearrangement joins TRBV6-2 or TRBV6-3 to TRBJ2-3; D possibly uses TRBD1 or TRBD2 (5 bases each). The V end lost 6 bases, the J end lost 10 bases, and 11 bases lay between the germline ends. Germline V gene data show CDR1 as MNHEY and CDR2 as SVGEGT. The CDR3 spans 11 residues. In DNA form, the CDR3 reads TGTGCCAGCAGATCCGGGGCATCGCAGTATTTT. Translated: CASRSGASQYF.

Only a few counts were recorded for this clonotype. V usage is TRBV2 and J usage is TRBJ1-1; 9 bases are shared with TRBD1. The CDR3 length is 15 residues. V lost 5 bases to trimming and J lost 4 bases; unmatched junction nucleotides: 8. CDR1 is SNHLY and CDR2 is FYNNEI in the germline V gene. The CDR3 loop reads CASSFLGTGSTEAFF. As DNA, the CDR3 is TGTGCCAGCAGTTTCCTTGGGACAGGGAGCACTGAAGCTTTCTTT.

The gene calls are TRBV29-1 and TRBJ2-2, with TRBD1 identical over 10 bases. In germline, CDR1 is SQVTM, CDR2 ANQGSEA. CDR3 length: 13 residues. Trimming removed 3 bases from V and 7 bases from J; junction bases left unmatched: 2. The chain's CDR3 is CSVETGGGGELFF. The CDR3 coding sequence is TGCAGCGTTGAGACAGGGGGCGGCGGGGAGCTGTTTTTT.